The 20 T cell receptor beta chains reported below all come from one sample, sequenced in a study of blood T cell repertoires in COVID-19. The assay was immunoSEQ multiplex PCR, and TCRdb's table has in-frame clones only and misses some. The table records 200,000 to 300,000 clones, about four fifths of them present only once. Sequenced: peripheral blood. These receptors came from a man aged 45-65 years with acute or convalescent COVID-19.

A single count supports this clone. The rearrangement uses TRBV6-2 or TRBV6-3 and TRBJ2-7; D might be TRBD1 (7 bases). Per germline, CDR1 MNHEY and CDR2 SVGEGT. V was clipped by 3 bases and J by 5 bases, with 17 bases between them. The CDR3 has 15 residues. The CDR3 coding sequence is TGTGCCAGCAGTTATGAGGGGCTCAGGGGGGACGAGCAGTACTTC. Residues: CASSYEGLRGDEQYF.

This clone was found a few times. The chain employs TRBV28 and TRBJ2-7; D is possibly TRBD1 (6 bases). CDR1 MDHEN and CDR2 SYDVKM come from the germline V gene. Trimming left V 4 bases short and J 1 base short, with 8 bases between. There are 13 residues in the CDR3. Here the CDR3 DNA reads TGTGCCAGCAGTTCAGGGGCTTCCTACGAGCAGTACTTC. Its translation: CASSSGASYEQYF.

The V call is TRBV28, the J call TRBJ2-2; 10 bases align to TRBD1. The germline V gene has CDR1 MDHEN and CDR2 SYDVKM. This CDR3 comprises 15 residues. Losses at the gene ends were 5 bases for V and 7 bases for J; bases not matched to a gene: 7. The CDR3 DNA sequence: TGTGCCAGCAGTCCCCAGACAGGGGGCATCGGGGAGCTGTTTTTT. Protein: CASSPQTGGIGELFF.

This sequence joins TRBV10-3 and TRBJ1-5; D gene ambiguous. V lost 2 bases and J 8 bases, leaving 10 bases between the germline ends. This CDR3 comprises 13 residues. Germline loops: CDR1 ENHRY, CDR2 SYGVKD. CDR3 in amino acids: CAISEHSGEPQHF. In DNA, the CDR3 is TGTGCCATCAGTGAGCATAGCGGGGAGCCCCAGCATTTT.

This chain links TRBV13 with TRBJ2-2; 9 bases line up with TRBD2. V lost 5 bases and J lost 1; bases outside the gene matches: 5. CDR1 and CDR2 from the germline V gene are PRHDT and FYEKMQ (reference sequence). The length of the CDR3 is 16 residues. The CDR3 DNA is TGTGCCAGCAGCACCTATAGCGGGAGGAACACCGGGGAGCTGTTTTTT. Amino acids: CASSTYSGRNTGELFF.

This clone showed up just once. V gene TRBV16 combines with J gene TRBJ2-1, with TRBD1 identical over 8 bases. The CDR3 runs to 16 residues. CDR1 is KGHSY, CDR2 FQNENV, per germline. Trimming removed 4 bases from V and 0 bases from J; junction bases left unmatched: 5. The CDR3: CASSRGTGFSYNEQFF. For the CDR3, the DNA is TGTGCCAGCAGCCGGGGGACAGGCTTCTCCTACAATGAGCAGTTCTTC. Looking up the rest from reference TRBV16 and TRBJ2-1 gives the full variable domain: GEEVAQTPKHLVRGEGQKAKLYCAPIKGHSYVFWYQQVLKNEFKFLISFQNENVFDETGMPKERFSAKCLPNSPCSLEIQATKLEDSAVYFCASSRGTGFSYNEQFFGPGTRLTVL.

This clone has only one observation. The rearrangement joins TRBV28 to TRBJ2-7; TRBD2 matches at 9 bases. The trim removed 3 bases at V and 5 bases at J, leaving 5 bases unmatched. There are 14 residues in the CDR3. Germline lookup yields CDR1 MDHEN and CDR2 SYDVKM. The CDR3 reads CASSFYAGGHEQYF. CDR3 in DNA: TGTGCCAGCAGTTTCTATGCGGGAGGGCACGAGCAGTACTTC.

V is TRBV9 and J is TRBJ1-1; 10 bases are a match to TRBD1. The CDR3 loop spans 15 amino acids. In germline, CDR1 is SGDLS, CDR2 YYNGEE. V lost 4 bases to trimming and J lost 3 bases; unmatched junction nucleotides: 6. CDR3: CASSKRQGADTEAFF. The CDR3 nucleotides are TGTGCCAGCAGCAAGCGACAGGGGGCGGACACTGAAGCTTTCTTT.

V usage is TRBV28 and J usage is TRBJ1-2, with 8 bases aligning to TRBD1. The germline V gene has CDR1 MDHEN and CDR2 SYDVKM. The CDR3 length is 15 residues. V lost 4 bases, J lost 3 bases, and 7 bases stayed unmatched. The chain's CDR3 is CASSSGQGDHYGYTF. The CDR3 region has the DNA TGTGCCAGCAGTTCAGGACAGGGTGATCACTATGGCTACACCTTC.

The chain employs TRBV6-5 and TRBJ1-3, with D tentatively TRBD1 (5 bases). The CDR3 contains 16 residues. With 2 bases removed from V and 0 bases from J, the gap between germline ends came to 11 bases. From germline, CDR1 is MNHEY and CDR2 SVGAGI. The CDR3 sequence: CASSYMGPDSGNTIYF. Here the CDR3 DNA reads TGTGCCAGCAGTTACATGGGGCCAGACTCTGGAAACACCATATATTTT.

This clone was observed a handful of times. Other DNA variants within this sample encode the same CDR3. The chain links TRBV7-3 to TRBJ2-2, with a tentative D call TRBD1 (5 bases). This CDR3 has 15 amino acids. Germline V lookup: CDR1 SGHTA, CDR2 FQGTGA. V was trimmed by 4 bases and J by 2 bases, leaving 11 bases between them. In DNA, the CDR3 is TGTGCCAGCAGCTCCAATAGGGGCAACACCGGGGAGCTGTTTTTT. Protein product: CASSSNRGNTGELFF.

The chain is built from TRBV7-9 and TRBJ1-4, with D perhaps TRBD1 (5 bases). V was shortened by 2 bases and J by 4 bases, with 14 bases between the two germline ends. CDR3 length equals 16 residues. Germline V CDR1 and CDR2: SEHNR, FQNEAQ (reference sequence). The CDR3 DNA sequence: TGTGCCAGCAGCTTACCTCCGGGGCGGGGTAATGAAAAACTGTTTTTT. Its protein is CASSLPPGRGNEKLFF. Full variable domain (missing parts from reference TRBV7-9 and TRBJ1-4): DTGVSQNPRHKITKRGQNVTFRCDPISEHNRLYWYRQTLGQGPEFLTYFQNEAQLEKSRLLSDRFSAERPKGSFSTLEIQRTEQGDSAMYLCASSLPPGRGNEKLFFGSGTQLSVL.

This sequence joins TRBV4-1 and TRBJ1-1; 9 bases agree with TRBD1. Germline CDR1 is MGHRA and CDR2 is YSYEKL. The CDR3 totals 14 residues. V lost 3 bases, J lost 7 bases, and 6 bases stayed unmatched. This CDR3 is CASSQPGQGGEAFF. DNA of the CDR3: TGCGCCAGCAGCCAGCCGGGACAGGGCGGTGAAGCTTTCTTT.

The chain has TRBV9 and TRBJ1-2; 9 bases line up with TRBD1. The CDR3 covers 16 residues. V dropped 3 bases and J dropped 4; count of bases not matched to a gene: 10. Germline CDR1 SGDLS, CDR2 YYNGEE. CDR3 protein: CASSAQEQGALYGYTF. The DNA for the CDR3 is TGTGCCAGCAGCGCGCAAGAACAGGGGGCTCTCTATGGCTACACCTTC. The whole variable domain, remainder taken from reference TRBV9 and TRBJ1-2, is DSGVTQTPKHLITATGQRVTLRCSPRSGDLSVYWYQQSLDQGLQFLIQYYNGEERAKGNILERFSAQQFPDLHSELNLSSLELGDSALYFCASSAQEQGALYGYTFGSGTRLTVV.

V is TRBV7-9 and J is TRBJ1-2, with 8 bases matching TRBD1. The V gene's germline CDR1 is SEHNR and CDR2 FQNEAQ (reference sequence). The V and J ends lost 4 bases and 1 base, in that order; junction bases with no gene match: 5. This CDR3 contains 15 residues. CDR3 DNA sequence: TGTGCCAGCAGCTCGGGACAGGAGTTTAACTATGGCTACACCTTC. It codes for CASSSGQEFNYGYTF.

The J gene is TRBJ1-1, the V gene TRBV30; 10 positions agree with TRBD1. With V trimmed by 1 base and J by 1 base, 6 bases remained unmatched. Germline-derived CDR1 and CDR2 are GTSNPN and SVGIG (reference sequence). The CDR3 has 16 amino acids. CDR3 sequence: CAWSGGTGEWNTEAFF. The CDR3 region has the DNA TGTGCCTGGAGTGGGGGGACAGGGGAATGGAACACTGAAGCTTTCTTT.

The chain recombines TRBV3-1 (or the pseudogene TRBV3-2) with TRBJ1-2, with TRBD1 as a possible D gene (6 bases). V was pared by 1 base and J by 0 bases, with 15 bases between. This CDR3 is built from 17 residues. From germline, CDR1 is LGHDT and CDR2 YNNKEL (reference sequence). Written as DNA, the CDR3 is TGTGCCAGCAGCCAAGTACCTACCAGGGGATCTAACTATGGCTACACCTTC. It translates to CASSQVPTRGSNYGYTF.

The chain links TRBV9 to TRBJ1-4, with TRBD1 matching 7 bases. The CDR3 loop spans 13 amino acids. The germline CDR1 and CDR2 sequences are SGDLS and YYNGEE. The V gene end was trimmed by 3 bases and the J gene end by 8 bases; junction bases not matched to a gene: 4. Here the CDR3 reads CASSGGTEEKLFF. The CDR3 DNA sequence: TGTGCCAGCAGCGGTGGGACAGAGGAAAAACTGTTTTTT. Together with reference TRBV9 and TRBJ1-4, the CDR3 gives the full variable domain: DSGVTQTPKHLITATGQRVTLRCSPRSGDLSVYWYQQSLDQGLQFLIQYYNGEERAKGNILERFSAQQFPDLHSELNLSSLELGDSALYFCASSGGTEEKLFFGSGTQLSVL.

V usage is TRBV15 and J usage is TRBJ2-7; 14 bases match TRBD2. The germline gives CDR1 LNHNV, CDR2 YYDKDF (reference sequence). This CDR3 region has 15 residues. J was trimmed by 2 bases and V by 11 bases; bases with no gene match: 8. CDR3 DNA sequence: TGTGCCGTCGGGACTAGCGGGAGAGTGACCTACGAGCAGTACTTC. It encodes CAVGTSGRVTYEQYF.

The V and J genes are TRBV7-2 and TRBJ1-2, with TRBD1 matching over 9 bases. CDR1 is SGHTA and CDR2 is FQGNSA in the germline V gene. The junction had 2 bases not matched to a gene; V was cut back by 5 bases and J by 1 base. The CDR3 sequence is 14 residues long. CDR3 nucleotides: TGTGCCAGCAGCCCGGACAGGGGTAACTATGGCTACACCTTC. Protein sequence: CASSPDRGNYGYTF.